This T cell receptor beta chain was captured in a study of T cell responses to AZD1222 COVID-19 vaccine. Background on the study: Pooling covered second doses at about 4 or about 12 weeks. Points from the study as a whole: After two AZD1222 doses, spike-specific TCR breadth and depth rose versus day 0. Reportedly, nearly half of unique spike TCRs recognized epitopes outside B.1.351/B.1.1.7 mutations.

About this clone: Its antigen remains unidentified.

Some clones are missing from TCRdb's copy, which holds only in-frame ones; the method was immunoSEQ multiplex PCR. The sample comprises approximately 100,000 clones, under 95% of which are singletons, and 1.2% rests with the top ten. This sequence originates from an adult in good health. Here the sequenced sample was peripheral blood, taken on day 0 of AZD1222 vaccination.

CDR3 DNA sequence: TGTGCCAGCAGCCGTTCTCTATTCCGGAAAGAGACCCAGTACTTC. Its protein product is CASSRSLFRKETQYF. This chain connects TRBV21-1 to TRBJ2-5. TRBV21-1 is a documented pseudogene. The CDR3 length is 15 residues.